The entry below describes one T cell receptor (beta chain). This receptor's antigen is unknown. Base qualities are not provided; no much larger clone lies one nucleotide away. In the paper's terms, the time point label means: baseline before first vaccination. Interpreted using the paper, the treatment or condition label stands for: meningococcal conjugate vaccine given as trial control. Vaccinee samples came from UK trials COV001 and COV002, including a single-blind randomized controlled phase 2/3 trial of AZD1222 (ChAdOx1 nCoV-19) in healthy adults. For TCRbeta chain sequencing, PBMC samples from trial participants were taken at day 0 and at day 28 after the second dose. The data belong to a study of T cell responses to AZD1222 COVID-19 vaccine (TCRdb year 2021). The study in broad terms: TCR sequencing was performed for 233 trial participants, of whom about 200 were given two doses of AZD1222 and approximately 25 were given two doses of MenACWY control vaccine. Trial participants were enrolled into age subgroups of 18-55, 56-69 and 70-plus years, which contained approximately 150, 28 and 58 TCR-sequenced participants, respectively.

V is reduced by 7 bases and J by 1 base, leaving a spacing of 16 bases between them. CDR1 and CDR2, looked up from the germline V gene (reference sequence), are MNHEY and SMNVEV. Including cysteine and phenylalanine, the CDR3 has 15 amino acids. Of all the DNA, just the CDR3 is kept, 45 bases in frame from base 1. The CDR3 regions of human TCRbeta chains were analyzed by immunosequencing. The paper's processing steps were these. Repertoire TCRs were checked for matches against a reference library of SARS-CoV-2-specific TCRs that had been generated using the MIRA antigen-specificity platform. Breadth meant the fraction of unique TCRs that were SARS-CoV-2-associated, whereas depth meant the fraction of total T cells that were SARS-CoV-2-associated. Using the MIRA data, each spike-specific TCR was assigned both to the spike region to which the TCR was reactive and to a CD4 or CD8 class. Log10-transformed breadth and depth values were compared by one-way ANOVA with Sidak's multiple comparisons tests. TCRdb retrieved this table from immuneACCESS and kept in-frame rearrangements only. Not all clones are present; in checked studies, unresolved V genes account for under half, and no reason is known for the remainder. V, J and clone size are those of that table, while D and trimming were read from the DNA. The table for this sample lists 200,000 to 250,000 clones; just over 90% of them were counted only once. Together, the top ten hold roughly 1% of the sample.

What the authors observed across the whole study: Participants were mostly white British, with more females than males. The authors suggested clonal diversity may have been underestimated. Epitopes outside the regions mutated in the B.1.351 and B.1.1.7 variants were reportedly recognized by nearly half of the unique spike-specific TCRs. Because no day 14 peak-response samples were available, repertoires were characterized only after the peak T cell response. Conclusions about previously exposed vaccinees were limited because only six or seven AZD1222 recipients were SARS-CoV-2 seropositive at baseline. The vaccine-associated CD4 TCRs covered the entire spike protein, and the dominant responses fell in regions 160-218 and 743-854. After two AZD1222 doses, both the breadth and the depth of spike-specific TCRs were significantly higher than at day 0 and than in MenACWY recipients. In the small 56-69-year group, the increase in depth fell short of significance, most likely because of low power.

This chain is built from TRBV27 and TRBJ2-5, with a tentative D gene TRBD2 over 6 matching bases. The TCR comes from an adult in good health. The specimen was peripheral blood, collected on day 0 of MenACWY control vaccination. The CDR3 protein sequence reads: CASNISGTCQETQYF. The DNA is as follows: TGTGCCAGCAACATTAGCGGAACCTGCCAAGAGACCCAGTACTTC.